Below, 15 T cell receptor beta chains from the same sample are listed, as sequenced in a study of T-cell reconstitution after alpha-beta-depleted transplantation in children. The TCRbeta library incorporated unique molecular identifiers. A single record per CDR3 protein comes from TCRdb applying MiXCR to the PCR reads. The sample records fewer than 350,000 distinct CDR3 sequences, about 9.4% being singletons. Here the sequenced sample was PBMCs, taken before TCRalphabeta/CD19-depleted stem cell transplant. The receptor set was obtained from a boy under two years old with acute myeloid leukemia, due to receive a stem cell transplant.

This clonotype was seen ten or more times. The chain carries TRBV7-9 and TRBJ2-7, with 9 bases that match TRBD1. The CDR3 totals 13 residues. The germline gives CDR1 SEHNR, CDR2 FQNEAQ (reference sequence). J lost 5 bases, V lost 5 bases, and 4 bases had no gene match. CDR3 nucleotides: TGTGCCAGCAGCCCGGGACAGGGCCACGAGCAGTACTTC. This gives the protein CASSPGQGHEQYF.

Ten or more counts support this clonotype. At one boundary the junction diverges from the germline segment, which might be a read error. The chain has TRBV6-1 and TRBJ1-5; unclear D gene. Germline CDR1 reads MNHNS; CDR2 reads SASEGT. The CDR3 has 14 amino acids. The CDR3 DNA is TGTGCCAGCATTGAAGCGGGTAGCAATCAGCCCCAGCATTTT. Its translation is CASIEAGSNQPQHF.

This clonotype has a count of ten or more. The rearrangement joins TRBV28 to TRBJ2-7; TRBD2 might be the D (5 bases). Trimming cost V 3 bases and J 0 bases, with 12 bases left between them. This CDR3 is 15 amino acids long. Germline CDR1 is MDHEN and CDR2 is SYDVKM. The CDR3 spells CASSFSPGYSYEQYF. CDR3 bases: TGTGCCAGCAGTTTCTCACCGGGGTACTCCTACGAGCAGTACTTC. Full variable domain (rest looked up from reference TRBV28 and TRBJ2-7): DVKVTQSSRYLVKRTGEKVFLECVQDMDHENMFWYRQDPGLGLRLIYFSYDVKMKEKGDIPEGYSVSREKKERFSLILESASTNQTSMYLCASSFSPGYSYEQYFGPGTRLTVT.

This rearrangement joins TRBV7-3 to TRBJ2-3; D gene uncertain. The CDR3 has 15 residues. V was cut by 6 bases and J by 0 bases, with 13 bases left in between. CDR1 SGHTA and CDR2 FQGTGA come from the germline V gene. CDR3 protein: CASSRTSPSTDTQYF. For the CDR3, the DNA is TGTGCCAGCAGTCGGACCTCACCTAGCACAGATACGCAGTATTTT.

This clonotype was detected ten times or more. This chain connects TRBV11-2 to TRBJ2-7; 7 bases match TRBD2. Germline CDR1 is SGHAT and CDR2 is FQNNGV. Trimming removed 7 bases from V and 13 bases from J; junction bases left unmatched: 22. The CDR3 covers 15 residues. CDR3 DNA sequence: TGTGCCAGCACCGACGCGGGAGTCTTATCTCCATGGGGCTACTTC. Translation gives CASTDAGVLSPWGYF. Full variable domain (rest looked up from reference TRBV11-2 and TRBJ2-7): EAGVAQSPRYKIIEKRQSVAFWCNPISGHATLYWYQQILGQGPKLLIQFQNNGVVDDSQLPKDRFSAERLKGVDSTLKIQPAKLEDSAVYLCASTDAGVLSPWGYFGPGTRLTVT.

This clonotype has a count of ten or more. The V gene is TRBV12-3 or TRBV12-4, the J gene TRBJ2-5, with D uncertain. Trimming took off 8 bases at V and 0 bases at J, with 10 bases between the two ends. This CDR3 region has 13 residues. The CDR3 region is CASCCWHQETQYF. In nucleotides, the CDR3 is TGTGCCAGCTGTTGTTGGCACCAAGAGACCCAGTACTTC.

This clonotype was counted ten times or more. The CDR3 sequence: CASRWAGGPYNEQFF. The CDR3 coding sequence is TGTGCCAGCAGATGGGCGGGGGGCCCGTACAATGAGCAGTTCTTC. The chain carries TRBV12-3 or TRBV12-4 and TRBJ2-1; 8 bases agree with TRBD2. The CDR3 is made up of 15 amino acids. Trimming cost V 6 bases and J 4 bases; bases outside gene matches: 8.

There are many counts of this clonotype. The V gene is TRBV6-5, the J gene TRBJ2-7, with D perhaps matching TRBD1 (5 bases). CDR1 is MNHEY and CDR2 is SVGAGI in the germline V gene. V lost 6 bases, J lost 5 bases, and 14 bases lay in between. CDR3 size: 13 residues. As DNA, the CDR3 is TGTGCCAGCAGGGGGAACAGGAACGACGAGCAGTACTTC. Amino acids: CASRGNRNDEQYF.

Ten or more counts support this clonotype. V gene TRBV9 combines with J gene TRBJ2-2, with D tentatively TRBD2 (6 bases). The V and J ends lost 0 bases and 6 bases respectively, with 9 bases between them. CDR1 and CDR2 from the germline V gene are SGDLS and YYNGEE. The CDR3 contains 14 residues. The CDR3 spells CASSVDGGSGELFF. CDR3 nucleotides: TGTGCCAGCAGCGTAGACGGAGGGTCCGGGGAGCTGTTTTTT.

This clonotype was counted at least ten times. The rearrangement uses TRBV7-3 and TRBJ1-2; D is perhaps TRBD1 (6 bases). V lost 1 base to trimming and J lost 6 bases, with 9 bases between them. Germline V gives CDR1 SGHTA, CDR2 FQGTGA. The CDR3 is 13 amino acids. The CDR3 sequence: CASSLNREDGYTF. The CDR3 nucleotides read TGTGCCAGCAGCTTAAACAGGGAGGATGGCTACACCTTC. Full variable domain (remainder filled in from reference TRBV7-3 and TRBJ1-2): GAGVSQTPSNKVTEKGKYVELRCDPISGHTALYWYRQSLGQGPEFLIYFQGTGAADDSGLPNDRFFAVRPEGSVSTLKIQRTERGDSAVYLCASSLNREDGYTFGSGTRLTVV.

This clonotype was counted at least ten times. The gene calls are TRBV20-1 and TRBJ2-1, with TRBD2 matching 12 bases. The V gene end was trimmed by 2 bases and the J gene end by 13 bases; junction bases not matched to a gene: 12. The CDR3 totals 15 residues. Germline loops: CDR1 DFQATT, CDR2 SNEGSKA (reference sequence). CDR3 in amino acids: CSARSTSGRGWQQFF. Here the CDR3 DNA reads TGCAGTGCTAGATCGACTAGCGGGAGAGGGTGGCAACAGTTCTTC.

This clonotype has at least ten counts. CDR3 nucleotides: TGCAGCCTAAATGGACGGAACCAAGAGACCCAGTACTTC. Translated, it gives CSLNGRNQETQYF. The V call is TRBV29-1, the J call TRBJ2-5; D is undetermined. Deletions cut 8 bases from V and 0 bases from J, with 13 bases between. Germline-derived CDR1 and CDR2 are SQVTM and ANQGSEA. The CDR3 contains 13 residues.

The genes are TRBV20-1 and TRBJ2-7; 12 positions agree with TRBD2. Germline values: CDR1 DFQATT, CDR2 SNEGSKA (reference sequence). The CDR3 contains 16 residues. The junction had 9 bases not matched to a gene; V was cut back by 1 base and J by 5 bases. CDR3 DNA: TGCAGTGCTAGAGGGACTAGCGGGAAGGCGCTTGACGAGCAGTACTTC. It is translated as CSARGTSGKALDEQYF.

This chain joins TRBV2 and TRBJ1-1; D uncertain. CDR1 is SNHLY, CDR2 FYNNEI, per germline. Deletions cut 6 bases from V and 1 base from J, with 6 bases between. The CDR3 loop spans 12 amino acids. The CDR3 sequence is CASRDGNTEAFF. The CDR3 region has the DNA TGTGCCAGCAGAGACGGGAACACTGAAGCTTTCTTT.

This clonotype was counted at least ten times. The chain links TRBV10-2 to TRBJ2-7; 8 nucleotides agree with TRBD1. The CDR3 runs 15 residues. The germline V gene encodes CDR1 WSHSY and CDR2 SAAADI. V gave up 0 bases and J gave up 4 bases; unmatched junction bases: 5. DNA for the CDR3: TGCGCCAGCAGTGAGTCCGACAGGGGTGGGTACGAGCAGTACTTC. Amino acid sequence: CASSESDRGGYEQYF.